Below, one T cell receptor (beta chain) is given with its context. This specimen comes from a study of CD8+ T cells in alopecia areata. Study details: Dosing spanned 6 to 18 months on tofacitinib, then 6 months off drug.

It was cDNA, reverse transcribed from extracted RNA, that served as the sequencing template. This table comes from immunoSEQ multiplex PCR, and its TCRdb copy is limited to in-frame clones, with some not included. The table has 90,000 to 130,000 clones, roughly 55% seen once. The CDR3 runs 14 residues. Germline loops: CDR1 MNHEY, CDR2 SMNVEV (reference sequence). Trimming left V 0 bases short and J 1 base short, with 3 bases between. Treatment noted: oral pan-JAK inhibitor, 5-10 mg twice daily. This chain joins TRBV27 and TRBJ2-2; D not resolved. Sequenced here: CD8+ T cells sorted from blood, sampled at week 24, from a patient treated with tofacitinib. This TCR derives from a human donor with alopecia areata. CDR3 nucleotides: TGTGCCAGCAGTTTATCAGGGAACACCGGGGAGCTGTTTTTT. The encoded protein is CASSLSGNTGELFF.